This T cell receptor beta chain appears in the sequencing data of a study of blood T cell repertoires in COVID-19. Trimming stripped 1 base from V and 4 bases from J, with 19 bases between. This CDR3 contains 17 residues. Germline V gene lookup returns CDR1 LGHDT and CDR2 YNNKEL (reference sequence). The table came from immunoSEQ multiplex PCR; TCRdb's copy has only in-frame clones and leaves some out. The sample lists around 150,000 clones, about 86% occurring once. The rearrangement links TRBV3-1 (or the pseudogene TRBV3-2) to TRBJ2-5, with D unresolved. Sequencing input: peripheral blood. This TCR came from a woman aged 35 to 49 with acute or convalescent COVID-19. CDR3 region: CASSQASGTLLGETQYF. The CDR3 nucleotides read TGTGCCAGCAGCCAAGCTTCGGGTACCCTGTTGGGAGAGACCCAGTACTTC.